Shown below are 31 T cell receptor beta chains from a single sample sequenced in a study of blood T cells in healthy people across ages. A second PCR, run for roughly 7 to 12 cycles, used a sample-barcoded 5' primer plus a J-beta primer mix. TCRdb re-called the 5' RACE reads with MiXCR, one entry per CDR3 protein. The profile shows hundreds of thousands of distinct CDR3 sequences, around 45% of them singletons. Sequenced material: blood. The source is a woman in her sixties in good health.

This clonotype was counted between two and nine times. This chain uses TRBV11-2 with TRBJ2-1, with D hard to call. Deletions cut 3 bases from V and 2 bases from J, with 8 bases between. The V gene's germline CDR1 is SGHAT and CDR2 FQNNGV. The CDR3 contains 14 residues. CDR3 in amino acids: CASSFDLTYNEQFF. The CDR3 DNA reads as TGTGCCAGCAGCTTTGACTTAACCTACAATGAGCAGTTCTTC. The complete variable domain, with remaining parts taken from reference TRBV11-2 and TRBJ2-1, reads EAGVAQSPRYKIIEKRQSVAFWCNPISGHATLYWYQQILGQGPKLLIQFQNNGVVDDSQLPKDRFSAERLKGVDSTLKIQPAKLEDSAVYLCASSFDLTYNEQFFGPGTRLTVL.

The rearrangement uses TRBV18 and TRBJ1-6; D is uncertain. Germline V gene sequence: CDR1 KGHSH, CDR2 LQKENI. V gave up 3 bases and J gave up 7 bases, with 13 bases separating them. This CDR3 has 15 amino acids. As DNA, the CDR3 is TGTGCCAGCTCACCGTCAGGACCTATCAATTCACCCCTCCACTTT. Encoded protein: CASSPSGPINSPLHF.

The chain combines TRBV4-3 with TRBJ2-1, with 9 bases lining up with TRBD2. In germline, CDR1 is LGHNA, CDR2 YSLEER. This CDR3 comprises 15 residues. V lost 6 bases, J lost 7 bases, and 10 bases stayed unmatched. CDR3 coding DNA: TGCGCCAGCAGTCATAGCGGGAGACTTGAAAATGAGCAGTTCTTC. This encodes CASSHSGRLENEQFF.

This clonotype was seen only a few times. The chain employs TRBV5-1 and TRBJ2-7; D tentatively reads TRBD1 or TRBD2 (5 bases each). CDR3 size: 15 residues. The germline gives CDR1 SGHRS, CDR2 YFSETQ. Trimming shortened V by 4 bases and J by 0 bases, and 14 bases separated the two germline ends. DNA of the CDR3: TGCGCCAGCAGCCGGACGTGGGACCCCTCCTACGAGCAGTACTTC. Translation gives CASSRTWDPSYEQYF.

J is TRBJ1-5 and V is TRBV4-3, with TRBD1 as a possible D gene (5 bases). Germline assignment: CDR1 LGHNA and CDR2 YSLEER. The CDR3 runs 15 residues. V was shortened by 0 bases and J by 2 bases, with 8 bases between the two germline ends. The CDR3 bases are TGCGCCAGCAGCCAAGATGGGGGAGGCAATCAGCCCCAGCATTTT. The encoded protein is CASSQDGGGNQPQHF.

This clonotype was picked up a small number of times. J is TRBJ2-5 and V is TRBV20-1, with 11 bases fitting TRBD2. CDR1 and CDR2 from the germline V gene are DFQATT and SNEGSKA (reference sequence). This CDR3 is built from 14 residues. J was trimmed by 5 bases and V by 4 bases; bases with no gene match: 6. CDR3: CSANPSGRMETQYF. The CDR3 DNA sequence: TGCAGTGCTAATCCTAGCGGGAGGATGGAGACCCAGTACTTC.

This clonotype has just a few counts. The chain joins TRBV20-1 to TRBJ2-4; 14 bases agree with TRBD2. The germline V gene encodes CDR1 DFQATT and CDR2 SNEGSKA (reference sequence). V shed 5 bases and J 8 bases; nucleotides not matched to a gene: 5. The CDR3 spans 14 residues. This chain's CDR3 is CSAQTSGREDIQYF. The CDR3 DNA reads as TGCAGTGCTCAGACTAGCGGGAGGGAGGACATTCAGTACTTC.

V is TRBV20-1 and J is TRBJ2-4; 7 positions agree with TRBD1. The better agreement between TRBJ2-5 and the DNA end casts doubt on the J call. CDR1 is DFQATT and CDR2 is SNEGSKA in the germline V gene (reference sequence). This CDR3 spans 16 amino acids. The CDR3 spells CSAYGLRIKQGETQYF. DNA of the CDR3: TGCAGTGCGTACGGGCTAAGGATTAAACAGGGGGAGACCCAGTACTTC.

The V call is TRBV7-2, the J call TRBJ2-3, with 12 bases that match TRBD1. This CDR3 is built from 16 residues. Germline lookup yields CDR1 SGHTA and CDR2 FQGNSA. The ends lost 6 bases at V and 5 bases at J; junction bases unmatched: 9. DNA of the CDR3: TGTGCCAGCAGTCGTCAGGGACAGGGGGCGGGAGATACGCAGTATTTT. As protein: CASSRQGQGAGDTQYF.

The V call is TRBV7-2, the J call TRBJ1-2, with D unclear. The CDR3 runs to 14 residues. Looked up from germline, CDR1 is SGHTA and CDR2 is FQGNSA. The V and J ends lost 1 base and 8 bases respectively, with 14 bases between them. CDR3 in DNA: TGTGCCAGCAGCTTAGGAAGGGAATCGGCCGGCTACACCTTC. As protein: CASSLGRESAGYTF.

The chain couples TRBV28 to TRBJ2-7; D possibly corresponds to TRBD1 (5 bases). The CDR3 spans 13 residues. Trimming took off 10 bases at V and 1 base at J, with 14 bases between the two ends. Germline assignment: CDR1 MDHEN and CDR2 SYDVKM. The CDR3 DNA sequence: TGTGCCACCCGGCAATACAGGTCCTACGAGCAGTACTTC. Translation gives CATRQYRSYEQYF. The entire variable domain, with the rest obtained from reference TRBV28 and TRBJ2-7, is as follows: DVKVTQSSRYLVKRTGEKVFLECVQDMDHENMFWYRQDPGLGLRLIYFSYDVKMKEKGDIPEGYSVSREKKERFSLILESASTNQTSMYLCATRQYRSYEQYFGPGTRLTVT.

This clonotype has a handful of counts. CDR3 loop: CASSQEKGMGDSNTDTQYF. CDR3 DNA: TGCGCCAGCAGCCAAGAAAAGGGGATGGGAGATTCGAACACAGATACGCAGTATTTT. V is TRBV4-3 and J is TRBJ2-3; D may correspond to TRBD1 or TRBD2 (5 bases each). CDR1 is LGHNA and CDR2 is YSLEER in the germline V gene. The CDR3 contains 19 residues. The V gene lost 0 bases and the J gene lost 2 bases, with 21 bases spanning the gap.

This clonotype was picked up a small number of times. Possible read error: a much larger clone is one base away. CDR3 amino acids: CASGVGGPREQFF. The CDR3 DNA sequence: TGTGCCAGCGGGGTTGGGGGCCCTCGTGAGCAGTTCTTC. The chain links TRBV9 to TRBJ2-1, with a weak D call TRBD1 (6 bases). Germline lookup yields CDR1 SGDLS and CDR2 YYNGEE. V was shortened by 7 bases and J by 9 bases, with 17 bases between the two germline ends. The CDR3 has 13 residues.

The CDR3 loop is CASSPRTSRRAVLYEQFF. The CDR3 bases are TGTGCCAGCAGCCCACGGACTAGCAGGAGGGCCGTACTATATGAGCAGTTCTTC. The chain joins TRBV6-2 or TRBV6-3 to TRBJ2-1; 8 bases agree with TRBD2. V was pared by 6 bases and J by 8 bases, with 21 bases of the junction left unmatched. CDR3 length: 18 amino acids. The V gene's germline CDR1 is MNHEY and CDR2 SVGEGT.

The sample holds a few counts of this clonotype. V usage is TRBV6-2 or TRBV6-3 and J usage is TRBJ2-2, with TRBD2 matching 8 bases. CDR1 is MNHEY and CDR2 is SVGEGT in the germline V gene. Germline trimming cut 2 bases from V and 4 bases from J; bases unmatched to any gene: 0. The CDR3 spans 14 residues. As DNA, the CDR3 is TGTGCCAGCAGTTACGCGGGGGGCACCGGGGAGCTGTTTTTT. Translating gives CASSYAGGTGELFF.

This clonotype was observed a handful of times. The rearrangement links TRBV11-3 to TRBJ2-1; a weak D match, TRBD2 (5 bases). The CDR3 runs 14 residues. Looked up from germline, CDR1 is SGHNT and CDR2 is YENEEA. V was shortened by 1 base and J by 7 bases, with 11 bases between the two germline ends. The CDR3 reads CASSLVGRSNEQFF. In DNA, the CDR3 is TGTGCCAGCAGCTTAGTGGGGAGATCGAATGAGCAGTTCTTC.

This clonotype turned up a few times. The chain joins TRBV29-1 to TRBJ2-7, with 10 bases lining up with TRBD2. This CDR3 comprises 12 residues. V gave up 4 bases and J gave up 5 bases; unmatched junction bases: 2. Per the germline V gene, CDR1 is SQVTM and CDR2 is ANQGSEA. CDR3 DNA: TGCAGCGTTGCAGCGGGAGGGGACGAGCAGTACTTC. Translation gives CSVAAGGDEQYF.

This clonotype was recorded a few times. The chain employs TRBV4-2 and TRBJ2-7, with 7 bases lining up with TRBD2. The CDR3 contains 13 residues. The junction had 9 bases not matched to a gene; V was cut back by 7 bases and J by 6 bases. Germline CDR1 reads LGHNA; CDR2 reads YNFKEQ. The CDR3: CASKPTGGGEQYF. As DNA, the CDR3 is TGTGCCAGCAAACCCACGGGGGGAGGCGAGCAGTACTTC.

The chain has TRBV4-3 and TRBJ1-6, with D maybe TRBD1 (6 bases). CDR3 length: 15 amino acids. Germline V gene sequence: CDR1 LGHNA, CDR2 YSLEER. The ends were cut back, 0 bases at V and 8 bases at J, with 11 bases in the middle. CDR3 DNA sequence: TGCGCCAGCAGCCAAGACCGCCCAGGGGATTCACCCCTCCACTTT. Protein sequence: CASSQDRPGDSPLHF.

This rearrangement joins TRBV10-3 to TRBJ2-5, with D possibly matching TRBD2 (5 bases). Germline V gene lookup returns CDR1 ENHRY and CDR2 SYGVKD. The CDR3 has 13 residues. V shed 2 bases and J shed 5 bases, with 9 bases lying between them. CDR3 in DNA: TGTGCCATCAGTGAGCGGGATCAGGAGACCCAGTACTTC. This encodes CAISERDQETQYF.

This clonotype was picked up a small number of times. J is TRBJ2-3 and V is TRBV2; D is unresolved. V lost 7 bases to trimming and J lost 2 bases, with 16 bases between them. Germline V gene sequence: CDR1 SNHLY, CDR2 FYNNEI. CDR3 length: 15 amino acids. The CDR3 nucleotides read TGTGCCAGCACAAGAAACGGGCTATCCACAGATACGCAGTATTTT. This encodes CASTRNGLSTDTQYF.

The rearrangement joins TRBV7-9 to TRBJ2-7, with 9 nucleotides matching TRBD1. Germline V gene lookup returns CDR1 SEHNR and CDR2 FQNEAQ (reference sequence). The CDR3 extends over 17 amino acids. V dropped 2 bases and J dropped 2; count of bases not matched to a gene: 10. CDR3 protein: CASSLLSLGTGTYEQYF. CDR3 nucleotides: TGTGCCAGCAGCTTACTATCCTTAGGGACAGGGACCTACGAGCAGTACTTC.

This clonotype was seen a few times. The chain links TRBV19 to TRBJ2-1; unclear D gene. V was cut by 0 bases and J by 6 bases, with 15 bases left in between. The germline gives CDR1 LNHDA, CDR2 SQIVND (reference sequence). The CDR3 has 16 amino acids. The CDR3 is CASSIDLNGLSNEQFF. The CDR3 nucleotides are TGTGCCAGTAGTATAGACCTTAATGGGCTATCCAATGAGCAGTTCTTC.

This clonotype was counted a single time. This chain uses TRBV12-3 or TRBV12-4 with TRBJ1-2; TRBD1 matches 8 bases. J was trimmed by 6 bases and V by 5 bases; bases with no gene match: 11. There are 15 residues in the CDR3. CDR3 sequence reads: CASSRSDREVDGYTF. Here the CDR3 DNA reads TGTGCCAGCAGTCGATCGGACAGGGAGGTCGATGGCTACACCTTC.

The chain is built from TRBV4-1 and TRBJ2-7, with 11 positions matching TRBD2. This CDR3 has 15 residues. In germline, CDR1 is MGHRA, CDR2 YSYEKL. Losses at the gene ends were 5 bases for V and 7 bases for J; bases not matched to a gene: 10. This chain's CDR3 is CASSSLAGGPGEQYF. The CDR3 DNA reads TGCGCCAGCAGCTCTCTAGCGGGAGGACCCGGTGAGCAGTACTTC.

This clonotype has only a few counts. The V gene is TRBV7-9, the J gene TRBJ1-1; the D gene is possibly TRBD1 (5 bases). This CDR3 contains 16 residues. Germline CDR1 is SEHNR and CDR2 is FQNEAQ (reference sequence). Trimming took off 5 bases at V and 0 bases at J, with 16 bases between the two ends. CDR3 loop: CASSPHGTGMNTEAFF. DNA of the CDR3: TGTGCCAGCAGCCCACATGGGACGGGGATGAACACTGAAGCTTTCTTT.

The chain carries TRBV14 and TRBJ2-5, with a possible D match to TRBD2 (5 bases). Germline V gives CDR1 SGHDN, CDR2 FVKESK. This CDR3 has 13 amino acids. Trimming took 1 base from V and 11 from J, leaving 14 bases between them. CDR3 nucleotide sequence: TGTGCCAGCAGCCAAGCTGGTCGGGAAGAGCAGTACTTC. Translated: CASSQAGREEQYF.

Concerning this clonotype itself: A read error may be the cause here, since a much bigger clone is one base away. CDR3 sequence reads: CSARTSSYVQYF. CDR3 sequence (DNA): TGCAGTGCTAGGACTAGTAGCTACGTGCAGTACTTC. V gene TRBV20-1 combines with J gene TRBJ2-1, with a tentative D call TRBD2 (6 bases). TRBJ2-7 explains the end of the DNA better; the J call may be wrong. Per germline, CDR1 DFQATT and CDR2 SNEGSKA (reference sequence). The CDR3 consists of 12 residues.

The rearrangement uses TRBV6-1 and TRBJ1-2; tentative D call: TRBD1 (5 bases). CDR3 length: 13 residues. Germline CDR1 MNHNS, CDR2 SASEGT. V lost 7 bases and J 9 bases, leaving 18 bases between the germline ends. For the CDR3, the DNA is TGTGCCAGCAAGGTGGGGAGCAGGGTGAGCTACACCTTC. This encodes CASKVGSRVSYTF.

On this clonotype: One base away lies a much larger clone, so this may be a sequencing read error. This rearrangement joins TRBV5-4 to TRBJ2-1; 8 nucleotides align to TRBD2. The germline V gene has CDR1 SGHNT and CDR2 YYREEE (reference sequence). CDR3 length: 16 residues. The CDR3 DNA sequence: TGTGCCAGCAGCTTGGGGAGCGGGAGTCTCTACAGTGAGCAGTTCTTC. Translation: CASSLGSGSLYSEQFF.

The chain couples TRBV7-2 to TRBJ2-3; TRBD2 agrees at 12 bases. This CDR3 has 17 residues. Germline V gene data show CDR1 as SGHTA and CDR2 as FQGNSA. J was trimmed by 2 bases and V by 2 bases; bases with no gene match: 5. CDR3 in DNA: TGTGCCAGCAGCTTATCCGGGACTAGCGGGCACACAGATACGCAGTATTTT. Its translation is CASSLSGTSGHTDTQYF.